This T cell receptor beta chain was captured in a study of PD-1 blockade in mismatch repair-deficient tumors. Profiled with immunoSEQ multiplex PCR; TCRdb holds only in-frame clones, not every one. The sample records about 25,000 clones, less than 85% being singletons. The V and J ends lost 5 bases and 4 bases respectively, with 11 bases between them. Germline CDR1 is MDHEN and CDR2 is SYDVKM. This CDR3 is built from 13 residues. This clone was detected only once. The clonotype comes from an adult with mismatch repair-deficient cancer. The material was PBMCs, obtained before pembrolizumab treatment. The genes are TRBV28 and TRBJ1-1; D unclear. The CDR3 here is CASSPAWATEAFF. CDR3 bases: TGTGCCAGCAGTCCAGCCTGGGCCACTGAAGCTTTCTTT.